This TCR beta chain was recovered during a study of T-cell memory formation after mild COVID-19. Trimming removed 5 bases at V and 2 bases at J, with 12 bases between. Germline V lookup: CDR1 SGHAT, CDR2 FQNNGV. CDR3 size: 14 residues. General observations from the study: Clones that shrank (day 15 to 85) were balanced CD4/CD8, whereas later expanders leaned CD4+.

TCRdb reanalysed the 5' RACE reads using MiXCR and keeps one entry per CDR3 protein. The sample gives around 180,000 distinct CDR3 sequences, less than 20% of which show up once; more than 3% is in the top ten. Notes on this clonotype: Antigen unknown.

V is TRBV11-2 and J is TRBJ2-5; possibly TRBD1 or TRBD2 for D (5 bases each). Sequencing was done on a sample of PBMCs or a T cell subset sorted from them (not recorded which). The receptor's source is a young man who had mild COVID-19 (a few samples of this study predate the infection). Cell type and time point are not known. CDR3 in amino acids: CASSPPGTQETQYF. CDR3 nucleotides: TGTGCCAGCAGCCCCCCGGGGACGCAAGAGACCCAGTACTTC. Supplemented by reference TRBV11-2 and TRBJ2-5, the full variable domain reads EAGVAQSPRYKIIEKRQSVAFWCNPISGHATLYWYQQILGQGPKLLIQFQNNGVVDDSQLPKDRFSAERLKGVDSTLKIQPAKLEDSAVYLCASSPPGTQETQYFGPGTRLLVL.